This entry lists 27 T cell receptor beta chains sequenced from one sample in a study of regulatory T cells in long-lasting Graves disease. Time point reported: newly diagnosed GD, antithyroid drugs for less than 3 months. PBMCs were the source of the RNA used for TCR sequencing. Sequencing libraries for TCR beta were prepared with iRepertoire HTBI primers and Arm-PCR of CDR3 regions. Each CDR3 protein is one row after TCRdb ran MiXCR on the multiplex PCR reads. The sample carries around 450,000 distinct CDR3 sequences, under 15% recorded once. These same records also appear under a second study, on T cells in Graves' hyperthyroidism and ophthalmopathy.

Sequences were derived from peripheral blood mononuclear cells (PBMCs), sampled at new diagnosis, from a patient treated with antithyroid drugs. These receptors all stem from a woman aged 25 to 39 with Graves disease.

This clonotype was counted ten times or more. The chain uses TRBV27 and TRBJ2-1; 7 positions agree with TRBD2. V dropped 10 bases and J dropped 2; count of bases not matched to a gene: 20. Per germline, CDR1 MNHEY and CDR2 SMNVEV (reference sequence). This CDR3 is built from 18 residues. The CDR3 sequence: CATTPNGQEGLPYNEQFF. In DNA form, the CDR3 reads TGTGCCACCACCCCCAACGGGCAGGAGGGACTACCCTACAATGAGCAGTTCTTC.

At least ten counts were recorded for this clonotype. This sequence joins TRBV20-1 and TRBJ2-5; 12 nucleotides agree with TRBD2. This CDR3 has 15 residues. From germline, CDR1 is DFQATT and CDR2 SNEGSKA (reference sequence). V lost 5 bases to trimming and J lost 7 bases; unmatched junction nucleotides: 11. The CDR3 loop is CSASPTSGSWGTQYF. The CDR3 DNA sequence: TGCAGTGCTTCGCCGACTAGCGGGAGTTGGGGGACCCAGTACTTC.

The sample holds a few counts of this clonotype. V and J are TRBV7-3 and TRBJ2-3; possible D gene TRBD2, 6 bases. The CDR3 length is 15 residues. V lost 4 bases and J lost 6, with 17 bases in between. In germline, CDR1 is SGHTA, CDR2 FQGTGA. Here the CDR3 reads CASSSQGLSSDTQYF. The CDR3 DNA reads as TGTGCCAGCAGCTCCCAGGGACTTTCATCGGATACGCAGTATTTT.

This clonotype was observed at least ten times. This chain links TRBV6-2 or TRBV6-3 with TRBJ2-5, with D maybe TRBD2 (6 bases). The V end was cut by 5 bases, the J end by 5 bases, with 18 bases between. CDR3 length: 15 residues. Germline V gene lookup returns CDR1 MNHEY and CDR2 SVGEGT. DNA for the CDR3: TGTGCCAGCAGTGAATACGGGGGTCGGGGGGAGACCCAGTACTTC. Translation: CASSEYGGRGETQYF.

This clonotype has at least ten counts. The gene calls are TRBV27 and TRBJ1-1; D remains unclear. The germline CDR1 and CDR2 sequences are MNHEY and SMNVEV (reference sequence). CDR3 length: 13 amino acids. V shed 0 bases and J shed 5 bases, with 7 bases lying between them. This CDR3 is CASSLSSRTEAFF. For the CDR3, the DNA is TGTGCCAGCAGTTTATCGAGTCGGACTGAAGCTTTCTTT.

At least ten counts were recorded for this clonotype. V is TRBV13 and J is TRBJ2-1; 7 bases align to TRBD2. The V gene end was trimmed by 7 bases and the J gene end by 7 bases; junction bases not matched to a gene: 10. The CDR3 spans 14 residues. Germline lookup yields CDR1 PRHDT and CDR2 FYEKMQ (reference sequence). The CDR3 spells CASTRGGPVNEQFF. CDR3 in DNA: TGTGCCAGCACCCGGGGAGGGCCGGTGAATGAGCAGTTCTTC.

The chain links TRBV24-1 to TRBJ2-1; D uncertain. The CDR3 is 17 residues long. The V and J ends lost 2 bases and 0 bases respectively, with 13 bases between them. Germline loops: CDR1 KGHDR, CDR2 SFDVKD. The CDR3 nucleotides read TGTGCCACCAGTGATTCCTCGACTCCCAGCTCCTACAATGAGCAGTTCTTC. It specifies CATSDSSTPSSYNEQFF.

This clonotype was detected only a few times. CDR3 DNA sequence: TGTGCCACCAGTGATTCTCGACAGGCCAAAAACATTCAGTACTTC. It is translated as CATSDSRQAKNIQYF. This chain joins TRBV24-1 and TRBJ2-4; D perhaps matches TRBD1 (5 bases). This CDR3 contains 15 residues. Trimming cost V 2 bases and J 1 base, with 8 bases left between them. CDR1 is KGHDR and CDR2 is SFDVKD in the germline V gene.

This clonotype was seen at least ten times. The V and J genes are TRBV11-2 and TRBJ2-1; either TRBD1 or TRBD2 may fit D (5 bases each). Trimming pared 2 bases from V and 12 bases from J, leaving 14 bases between. This CDR3 contains 13 residues. Germline CDR1 and CDR2: SGHAT and FQNNGV. The CDR3 DNA reads TGTGCCAGCAGCTTACGGGGCTGGTCCGGGCAGTTCTTC. This sequence encodes CASSLRGWSGQFF. Full variable domain (outside the CDR3, taken from reference TRBV11-2 and TRBJ2-1): EAGVAQSPRYKIIEKRQSVAFWCNPISGHATLYWYQQILGQGPKLLIQFQNNGVVDDSQLPKDRFSAERLKGVDSTLKIQPAKLEDSAVYLCASSLRGWSGQFFGPGTRLTVL.

This rearrangement joins TRBV20-1 to TRBJ2-4; 11 positions match TRBD2. The CDR3 is 13 amino acids. J was trimmed by 8 bases and V by 6 bases; bases with no gene match: 6. Germline V gene data show CDR1 as DFQATT and CDR2 as SNEGSKA (reference sequence). This CDR3 reads CSALAGEWDIQYF. CDR3 in DNA: TGCAGTGCACTAGCGGGAGAATGGGACATTCAGTACTTC.

The chain links TRBV11-3 to TRBJ1-1; D remains ambiguous. Trimming shortened V by 5 bases and J by 1 base, and 8 bases separated the two germline ends. Germline CDR1 is SGHNT and CDR2 is YENEEA. This CDR3 has 13 residues. CDR3 protein: CASSAEGNTEAFF. CDR3 DNA: TGTGCCAGCAGCGCCGAGGGGAACACTGAAGCTTTCTTT.

This clonotype was seen many times. J is TRBJ1-1 and V is TRBV12-3 or TRBV12-4, with D unresolved. This CDR3 is built from 15 residues. V lost 6 bases to trimming and J lost 0 bases, with 14 bases between them. The CDR3 here is CASRWTGNMNTEAFF. The CDR3 bases are TGTGCCAGCAGATGGACGGGCAACATGAACACTGAAGCTTTCTTT.

There are many counts of this clonotype. The chain recombines TRBV9 with TRBJ2-3; D tentatively fits TRBD1 or TRBD2 (6 bases each). This CDR3 is built from 15 residues. Germline assignment: CDR1 SGDLS and CDR2 YYNGEE. Trimming took 4 bases from V and 6 from J, leaving 18 bases between them. The DNA of the CDR3 is TGTGCCAGCAGCCTCCTAGGGGGACTCGGGGATACGCAGTATTTT. This translates into CASSLLGGLGDTQYF.

This clonotype was seen at least ten times. V gene TRBV9 combines with J gene TRBJ2-1, with TRBD2 matching over 10 bases. The J segment lost 5 bases and the V segment lost 2 bases, leaving 7 bases of the junction unmatched. The germline gives CDR1 SGDLS, CDR2 YYNGEE. The CDR3 spans 16 residues. CDR3 DNA: TGTGCCAGCAGCGTGGGTCTAGCGGGAGTCGACAATGAGCAGTTCTTC. Protein product: CASSVGLAGVDNEQFF.

There are many counts of this clonotype. The chain uses TRBV28 and TRBJ2-4, with 7 bases aligning to TRBD2. Germline V gene lookup returns CDR1 MDHEN and CDR2 SYDVKM. Losses at the gene ends were 4 bases for V and 2 bases for J; bases not matched to a gene: 2. This CDR3 comprises 14 residues. The CDR3 DNA sequence: TGTGCCAGCAGTTACGGGGGGTCCAAAAACATTCAGTACTTC. Protein product: CASSYGGSKNIQYF. Using reference TRBV28 and TRBJ2-4 for the parts outside the CDR3, the full variable domain is DVKVTQSSRYLVKRTGEKVFLECVQDMDHENMFWYRQDPGLGLRLIYFSYDVKMKEKGDIPEGYSVSREKKERFSLILESASTNQTSMYLCASSYGGSKNIQYFGAGTRLSVL.

This clonotype was recorded many times. The genes are TRBV13 and TRBJ2-2, with D possibly TRBD2 on 5 matching bases. The germline V and J ends were trimmed by 5 bases and 1 base, with 14 bases remaining between them. Germline CDR1 is PRHDT and CDR2 is FYEKMQ (reference sequence). The length of the CDR3 is 16 residues. The CDR3 sequence: CASSPEPGGNTGELFF. As DNA, the CDR3 is TGTGCCAGCAGCCCCGAGCCAGGAGGGAACACCGGGGAGCTGTTTTTT. Based on the CDR3 plus reference TRBV13 and TRBJ2-2, the full variable domain is AAGVIQSPRHLIKEKRETATLKCYPIPRHDTVYWYQQGPGQDPQFLISFYEKMQSDKGSIPDRFSAQQFSDYHSELNMSSLELGDSALYFCASSPEPGGNTGELFFGEGSRLTVL.

V usage is TRBV24-1 and J usage is TRBJ2-2; unclear D gene. The CDR3 spans 13 residues. Germline lookup yields CDR1 KGHDR and CDR2 SFDVKD. The V and J ends lost 8 bases and 5 bases respectively, with 11 bases between them. Written as DNA, the CDR3 is TGTGCCACCAAATCCGGGTGGACCGGGGAGCTGTTTTTT. It yields the protein CATKSGWTGELFF.

This clonotype was seen a handful of times. For the CDR3, the DNA is TGTGCCACCGAAGGACAGGGCTACTACGAGCAGTACTTC. Its translation is CATEGQGYYEQYF. The gene calls are TRBV6-2 or TRBV6-3 and TRBJ2-7; TRBD1 aligns across 8 bases. The CDR3 extends over 13 amino acids. Germline CDR1 MNHEY, CDR2 SVGEGT. Unmatched junction bases numbered 8, after V lost 10 bases and J lost 3 bases.

This chain uses TRBV6-5 with TRBJ2-3, with a weak D call TRBD2 (6 bases). Trimming took 2 bases from V and 0 from J, leaving 12 bases between them. The germline gives CDR1 MNHEY, CDR2 SVGAGI. This CDR3 comprises 16 residues. The CDR3 DNA reads TGTGCCAGCAGTTACCTCACGGGAGTGAGCACAGATACGCAGTATTTT. Translated, it gives CASSYLTGVSTDTQYF.

This clonotype has a handful of counts. A much larger clone lies a single base off, so this may be a read error. This chain connects TRBV27 to TRBJ2-7, with D perhaps TRBD2 (6 bases). The germline CDR1 and CDR2 sequences are MNHEY and SMNVEV (reference sequence). The CDR3 loop spans 14 amino acids. The V end lost 3 bases, the J end lost 4 bases, and 13 bases lay between the germline ends. CDR3 DNA sequence: TGTGCCAGCAGTTTCGAGGGAGGAGGATACGAGCAGTACTTC. Translated, it gives CASSFEGGGYEQYF.

This sequence joins TRBV20-1 and TRBJ1-1; D may be TRBD1 (5 bases). The germline V gene encodes CDR1 DFQATT and CDR2 SNEGSKA (reference sequence). The ends were cut back, 5 bases at V and 1 base at J, with 11 bases in the middle. This CDR3 spans 13 amino acids. CDR3 nucleotide sequence: TGCAGTGCTGCTAGGGGCGGGAACACTGAAGCTTTCTTT. Its protein product is CSAARGGNTEAFF.

The chain uses TRBV4-1 and TRBJ2-7, with 11 positions matching TRBD2. CDR1 is MGHRA and CDR2 is YSYEKL in the germline V gene. CDR3 size: 19 residues. V lost 0 bases to trimming and J lost 0 bases; unmatched junction nucleotides: 10. CDR3 DNA: TGCGCCAGCAGCCAAGATCAGGTGCTAGCGGGAGGTTACTCCTACGAGCAGTACTTC. This encodes CASSQDQVLAGGYSYEQYF.

This clonotype came up many times. The chain uses TRBV25-1 and TRBJ2-1; D is unresolved. The V gene's germline CDR1 is MGHDK and CDR2 SYGVNS. V lost 3 bases to trimming and J lost 5 bases, with 11 bases between them. This CDR3 is built from 14 residues. The CDR3 sequence: CASSDSSWDNEQFF. As DNA, the CDR3 is TGTGCCAGCAGTGATAGCAGTTGGGACAATGAGCAGTTCTTC.

The chain uses TRBV5-1 and TRBJ2-7; D ambiguous. Germline assignment: CDR1 SGHRS and CDR2 YFSETQ. CDR3 length: 17 residues. The V and J ends lost 6 bases and 6 bases respectively, with 28 bases between them. In DNA form, the CDR3 reads TGCGCCAGCACCCCCCTTTCCCTCGGAACCCAACGTTCCGAGCAGTACTTC. It translates to CASTPLSLGTQRSEQYF.

This chain uses TRBV27 with TRBJ2-3, with TRBD2 matching over 10 bases. Per the germline V gene, CDR1 is MNHEY and CDR2 is SMNVEV (reference sequence). The V segment lost 5 bases and the J segment 7 bases; nucleotides outside the gene matches: 15. The CDR3 extends over 17 amino acids. The CDR3 DNA is TGTGCCAGCAGTGACCCAATAGCGGGAGGAAAGGGAAATACGCAGTATTTT. It is translated as CASSDPIAGGKGNTQYF.

At least ten counts were recorded for this clonotype. The genes are TRBV20-1 and TRBJ2-3; 13 nucleotides align to TRBD2. V was clipped by 5 bases and J by 7 bases; unmatched bases: 9. The CDR3 sequence is 15 residues long. CDR1 DFQATT and CDR2 SNEGSKA come from the germline V gene (reference sequence). CDR3 residues: CSASRLAGGLYTQYF. CDR3 coding DNA: TGCAGTGCTTCCAGACTAGCGGGAGGATTGTATACGCAGTATTTT.

This clonotype was counted a single time. A junction end diverges from the germline sequence, so it may reflect a read error. The chain joins TRBV28 to TRBJ1-2; the match to TRBD1 covers 8 bases. CDR1 MDHEN and CDR2 SYDVKM come from the germline V gene. This CDR3 has 15 residues. The CDR3 DNA is TGTGCCAACAGTGATAACCGGGACAGGATACAAGGCTACACTTTC. It specifies CANSDNRDRIQGYTF.